This record looks at one T cell receptor (beta chain) sequence and its context. What it recognizes is unknown. While unrecorded immune exposures were likely, the donors were nominally healthy when sampled. The entry originates in a study of cytomegalovirus exposure and HLA in healthy donors. In the PCR, 60 Vbeta and 13 Jbeta primers were used. This table comes from immunoSEQ multiplex PCR, and its TCRdb copy is limited to in-frame clones, with some not included. The sample lists 150,000 to 200,000 clones; 82% were seen once. This CDR3 has 15 residues. The germline CDR1 and CDR2 sequences are SGHRS and YFSETQ. Deletions cut 0 bases from V and 0 bases from J, with 9 bases between. Study results and caveats: Several of the most significant clusters appeared, in a later analysis, to be linked to common viral pathogens.

The gene calls are TRBV5-1 and TRBJ1-1; D unclear. This receptor was obtained from a girl under 18 in good health and CMV-seropositive. Material: PBMCs. The chain's CDR3 is CASSLGATLNTEAFF. As DNA, the CDR3 is TGCGCCAGCAGCTTGGGAGCTACCCTGAACACTGAAGCTTTCTTT.